One sample yielded the 17 T cell receptor beta chains listed below, sequenced in a study of cytomegalovirus exposure and HLA in healthy donors. Here immunoSEQ multiplex PCR was the method, and the copy in TCRdb shows in-frame clones only, minus some. The table has about 200,000 clones, approximately 87% seen once. Sequenced: PBMCs. The receptors come from a woman in her late teens or twenties in good health and CMV-seronegative.

This chain joins TRBV10-3 and TRBJ1-1, with D perhaps matching TRBD1 (6 bases). The CDR3 runs 13 residues. The germline gives CDR1 ENHRY, CDR2 SYGVKD. The V end was cut by 3 bases, the J end by 10 bases, with 15 bases between. The CDR3: CAISDGGEERAFF. Written as DNA, the CDR3 is TGTGCCATCAGTGACGGGGGCGAGGAACGAGCTTTCTTT.

This chain joins TRBV19 and TRBJ1-4, with 10 bases that match TRBD1. Trimming took 6 bases from V and 8 from J; bases not matched to a gene: 3. The V gene's germline CDR1 is LNHDA and CDR2 SQIVND (reference sequence). The CDR3 has 13 amino acids. CDR3 protein: CASRTGGTEKLFF. Here the CDR3 DNA reads TGTGCCAGTAGGACAGGGGGCACGGAAAAACTGTTTTTT.

In this sample, this clone turned up a few times. The V and J genes are TRBV7-9 and TRBJ1-5, with 7 positions matching TRBD1. Germline V gene data show CDR1 as SEHNR and CDR2 as FQNEAQ (reference sequence). V shed 4 bases, J shed 2 bases, and the junction held 14 bases outside the gene matches. The CDR3 totals 18 residues. The CDR3 DNA reads TGTGCCAGCAGCTCCGCCCTAGACAGGGCCGGGGGCAATCAGCCCCAGCATTTT. Amino acid sequence: CASSSALDRAGGNQPQHF.

J is TRBJ1-1 and V is TRBV30; D unclear. The V and J ends lost 0 bases and 4 bases respectively, with 9 bases between them. This CDR3 contains 13 residues. Germline assignment: CDR1 GTSNPN and CDR2 SVGIG (reference sequence). CDR3 amino acids: CAWSVGGSTEAFF. The CDR3 region has the DNA TGTGCCTGGAGTGTCGGCGGGTCCACTGAAGCTTTCTTT.

This clone was seen once. The chain recombines TRBV6-6 with TRBJ1-1, with D maybe TRBD1 (5 bases). V lost 1 base and J 5 bases, leaving 14 bases between the germline ends. CDR1 and CDR2 (germline): MNHNY, SVGAGI (reference sequence). The CDR3 totals 15 residues. CDR3 sequence reads: CASSYLGEGRTEAFF. The CDR3 DNA follows: TGTGCCAGCAGTTACTTAGGGGAAGGGCGGACTGAAGCTTTCTTT.

A word on this clone: The same CDR3 also results from other DNA sequences found in this sample. The rearrangement uses TRBV28 and TRBJ2-3; D remains ambiguous. The CDR3 runs 14 residues. With 3 bases removed from V and 0 bases from J, the gap between germline ends came to 7 bases. In germline, CDR1 is MDHEN, CDR2 SYDVKM. The CDR3 region has the DNA TGTGCCAGCAGTTTTTTAGGCAGCACAGATACGCAGTATTTT. As protein: CASSFLGSTDTQYF.

This chain connects TRBV9 to TRBJ2-3, with 9 bases lining up with TRBD2. The CDR3 is 16 amino acids. V lost 2 bases, J lost 1 base, and 5 bases stayed unmatched. Germline values: CDR1 SGDLS, CDR2 YYNGEE. The CDR3, as DNA: TGTGCCAGCAGCGTGCGGCTAGCGGGACGCACAGATACGCAGTATTTT. Residues: CASSVRLAGRTDTQYF.

The chain has TRBV2 and TRBJ2-5, with D perhaps TRBD2 (6 bases). Deletions cut 4 bases from V and 4 bases from J, with 10 bases between. Germline V gene data show CDR1 as SNHLY and CDR2 as FYNNEI. The CDR3 spans 13 residues. The CDR3: CASSVEGGETQYF. In DNA, the CDR3 is TGTGCCAGCAGTGTAGAGGGAGGAGAGACCCAGTACTTC.

The genes are TRBV12-5 and TRBJ2-5, with D possibly being TRBD2 (6 bases). Germline V gene data show CDR1 as LGHNT and CDR2 as FRNRAP. V lost 4 bases to trimming and J lost 5 bases, with 14 bases between them. This CDR3 has 14 amino acids. CDR3 DNA sequence: TGTGCTAGTGGTTGGGGCGGGGCCCGGGAGACCCAGTACTTC. Translating gives CASGWGGARETQYF.

In DNA form, the CDR3 reads TGTGCCAGCACCCACTGGTACAAACCTAGCACAGATACGCAGTATTTT. This gives the protein CASTHWYKPSTDTQYF. The chain joins TRBV27 to TRBJ2-3; no definite D call. The germline gives CDR1 MNHEY, CDR2 SMNVEV (reference sequence). V lost 7 bases and J lost 0, with 17 bases in between. The CDR3 is 16 residues long.

The chain links TRBV2 to TRBJ2-7; maybe TRBD1 (6 bases). The CDR3 consists of 13 residues. Trimming shortened V by 3 bases and J by 6 bases, and 12 bases separated the two germline ends. CDR1 is SNHLY, CDR2 FYNNEI, per germline. CDR3 sequence (DNA): TGTGCCAGCAGTGACGGCCAGGGGAGCGAGCAGTACTTC. This sequence encodes CASSDGQGSEQYF.

This sequence joins TRBV6-1 and TRBJ2-7; unclear D gene. The V end was cut by 1 base, the J end by 4 bases, with 11 bases between. CDR1 and CDR2 (germline): MNHNS, SASEGT. The CDR3 consists of 14 residues. CDR3 loop: CASSEGSGRYEQYF. CDR3 in DNA: TGTGCCAGCAGTGAAGGGTCCGGCCGGTACGAGCAGTACTTC.

The V and J genes are TRBV27 and TRBJ2-7, with 9 bases that match TRBD1. CDR3 size: 15 residues. Trimming at V came to 5 bases and at J to 6 bases, leaving 11 bases not matched to a gene. From germline, CDR1 is MNHEY and CDR2 SMNVEV (reference sequence). The CDR3, as DNA: TGTGCCAGCAGTCGTGCCCGGGACAGGGTGCCCGAGCAGTACTTC. Encoded protein: CASSRARDRVPEQYF.

This chain connects TRBV27 to TRBJ2-7; 8 nucleotides agree with TRBD1. V shed 6 bases and J 3 bases; nucleotides not matched to a gene: 4. CDR1 is MNHEY and CDR2 is SMNVEV in the germline V gene (reference sequence). The CDR3 extends over 13 amino acids. The CDR3 bases are TGTGCCAGCAGCCTGGACAGGGACTACGAGCAGTACTTC. Translating gives CASSLDRDYEQYF.

The chain employs TRBV5-1 and TRBJ1-2; a possible D gene is TRBD1 (6 bases). Germline values: CDR1 SGHRS, CDR2 YFSETQ. V lost 0 bases, J lost 7 bases, and 19 bases lay in between. This CDR3 contains 16 residues. The CDR3 loop is CASSLDGDGGKRGYTF. In nucleotides, the CDR3 is TGCGCCAGCAGCTTGGATGGCGACGGGGGCAAACGTGGCTACACCTTC.

The CDR3 DNA sequence: TGTGCCAGCAGCTTTGGCTTCTCTGGGGCCAACGTCCTGACTTTC. It codes for CASSFGFSGANVLTF. The gene calls are TRBV5-5 and TRBJ2-6; D is unresolved. Germline V gene data show CDR1 as SGHKS and CDR2 as YYEKEE (reference sequence). Trimming pared 2 bases from V and 0 bases from J, leaving 6 bases between. This CDR3 is built from 15 residues.

This chain links TRBV4-2 with TRBJ2-7; D perhaps matches TRBD2 (6 bases). The germline V gene has CDR1 LGHNA and CDR2 YNFKEQ. V was clipped by 0 bases and J by 5 bases, with 14 bases between them. The CDR3 consists of 15 residues. The CDR3 region has the DNA TGTGCCAGCAGCCAAGAAGGGGACCCGGGGGACGAGCAGTACTTC. It codes for CASSQEGDPGDEQYF.